These T cell receptor beta chains were read from a single sample in a study of T cells in Graves' hyperthyroidism and ophthalmopathy. TCRdb re-called the multiplex PCR reads through MiXCR, storing one row per CDR3 protein. Among under 400,000 distinct CDR3 sequences, around 15% were seen once, and the ten largest hold about 21%. The sequenced sample consisted of blood. These receptor sequences come from a woman between 55 and 75 years old with Graves' ophthalmopathy. Each CDR3 is given with its conserved first and last residue. A D gene is named only where the DNA matches it firmly. The size entry is marked missing in some rows and otherwise reads once, few, many or a size class.

V,D,J,size,CDR3,DNA
TRBV2,.,TRBJ2-3,few,CASRDGRTFGVTDTQYF,TGTGCCAGCAGGGACGGGAGAACGTTTGGGGTTACAGATACGCAGTATTTT
TRBV11-2,.,TRBJ1-4,few,CASSPGGGTSDEKLFF,TGTGCCAGCAGCCCTGGAGGGGGGACGAGTGATGAAAAACTGTTTTTT
TRBV11-2,.,TRBJ2-2,many,CASSLGTSSNTGELFF,TGTGCCAGCAGCTTAGGGACGTCGTCGAACACCGGGGAGCTGTTTTTT
TRBV18,TRBD1,TRBJ1-1,many,CASIGTGGNTEAFF,TGTGCCAGCATAGGGACAGGGGGGAACACTGAAGCTTTCTTT
TRBV29-1,.,TRBJ1-1,many,CSGRRIENTEAFF,TGCAGCGGTCGACGGATCGAGAACACTGAAGCTTTCTTT
TRBV28,.,TRBJ2-5,many,CASSFQTFWETQYF,TGTGCCAGCAGTTTTCAGACATTTTGGGAGACCCAGTACTTC
TRBV9,TRBD2,TRBJ2-1,few,CASSNASGRQFF,TGTGCCAGCAGCAACGCTAGCGGGCGACAGTTCTTC
TRBV3-1,.,TRBJ2-7,many,CASSKRGYEQYF,TGTGCCAGCAGCAAAAGGGGCTACGAGCAGTACTTC
TRBV20-1,TRBD1,TRBJ2-7,.,CSAFRDRGTYEQYF,TGCAGTGCTTTTCGGGACAGGGGTACCTACGAGCAGTACTTC
TRBV20-1,.,TRBJ2-2,.,CSARVAGTPSGELFF,TGCAGTGCTAGAGTGGCCGGGACGCCGTCCGGGGAGCTGTTTTTT
TRBV20-1,TRBD2,TRBJ2-3,many,CSAHSGRTTDTQYF,TGCAGTGCTCATAGCGGGAGGACCACAGATACGCAGTATTTT
TRBV28,TRBD1,TRBJ1-2,many,CASSGTAYGYTF,TGTGCCAGCTCGGGGACAGCCTATGGCTACACCTTC
TRBV5-4,TRBD1,TRBJ2-5,many,CASSGRTRGQGRETQYF,TGTGCCAGCAGCGGACGAACGAGGGGACAGGGCCGGGAGACCCAGTACTTC
TRBV5-1,.,TRBJ2-3,few,CASSSRITDTQYF,TGCGCCAGCAGCTCACGTATCACAGATACGCAGTATTTT
TRBV28,.,TRBJ2-2,many,CASSSGVGPINTGELFF,TGTGCCAGCAGTTCGGGGGTGGGGCCCATTAACACCGGGGAGCTGTTTTTT
TRBV9,.,TRBJ2-1,.,CASSVVRGNEQFF,TGTGCCAGCAGCGTAGTGAGGGGTAATGAGCAGTTCTTC
TRBV7-9,.,TRBJ2-7,few,CASSLVLGSPYEQYF,TGTGCCAGCAGCTTAGTGTTAGGGTCGCCCTACGAGCAGTACTTC
TRBV27,TRBD2,TRBJ2-1,many,CASSLGTSGSIHEQFF,TGTGCCAGCAGTTTAGGGACTAGCGGGAGTATCCATGAGCAGTTCTTC
TRBV6-2/TRBV6-3,.,TRBJ2-3,.,CASGIGTDTSTDTRYF,TGTGCCAGCGGTATCGGGACGGACACTAGCACAGATACGCGGTATTTT
TRBV7-8,.,TRBJ1-2,.,CASSLAAQGIRGYTF,TGTGCCAGCAGCTTAGCAGCACAGGGAATTCGCGGCTACACCTTC
TRBV20-1,TRBD2,TRBJ2-5,many,CSARTSGSLKTQYF,TGCAGTGCCCGGACTAGCGGGAGCTTGAAGACCCAGTACTTC
TRBV5-1,.,TRBJ2-5,many,CASSLGFEVRKETQYF,TGCGCCAGCAGCTTGGGGTTCGAGGTGCGAAAAGAGACCCAGTACTTC
TRBV27,.,TRBJ2-7,many,CASSEFRDSYEQYF,TGTGCCAGCAGTGAATTCCGGGACTCCTACGAGCAGTACTTC
TRBV5-1,.,TRBJ2-1,many,CASSAGTPWEEQFF,TGCGCCAGCAGCGCGGGGACTCCGTGGGAGGAGCAGTTCTTC
TRBV6-1,TRBD1,TRBJ2-7,many,CASSEGGDRDYEQYF,TGTGCCAGCAGTGAAGGTGGGGACAGGGACTACGAGCAGTACTTC
TRBV20-1,TRBD2,TRBJ2-1,.,CSARVRGTSGRGVSYNEQFF,TGCAGTGCTAGAGTCAGGGGGACTAGCGGGAGAGGGGTATCCTACAATGAGCAGTTCTTC
TRBV20-1,.,TRBJ1-2,.,CSARDLRWGVIYGYTF,TGCAGTGCTAGAGATCTAAGATGGGGCGTTATATATGGCTACACCTTC
TRBV28,.,TRBJ2-1,few,CAGSGSPGTYNEQFF,TGTGCCGGCTCCGGGAGTCCAGGAACCTACAATGAGCAGTTCTTC
TRBV6-2/TRBV6-3,.,TRBJ2-1,.,CASSHRRYNEQFF,TGTGCCAGCAGCCACCGTCGATACAATGAGCAGTTCTTC
TRBV15,TRBD2,TRBJ2-1,.,CATSSPGAGGLGNEQFF,TGTGCCACCAGCAGCCCAGGAGCGGGAGGCCTGGGGAATGAGCAGTTCTTC
TRBV12-3/TRBV12-4,.,TRBJ2-7,few,CASSLSERKAYEQYF,TGTGCCAGCAGTTTAAGTGAAAGGAAGGCGTACGAGCAGTACTTC
TRBV7-2,.,TRBJ2-5,many,CASSLTRDQETQYF,TGTGCCAGCAGCTTGACTAGGGACCAAGAGACCCAGTACTTC
TRBV6-5,TRBD1,TRBJ1-5,.,CASSYSGTGGLLDQPQHF,TGTGCCAGCAGTTACTCGGGGACAGGGGGCCTCCTCGATCAGCCCCAGCATTTT
TRBV29-1,.,TRBJ2-7,few,CSVSTGPYEQYF,TGCAGCGTTTCGACAGGTCCCTACGAGCAGTACTTC
TRBV5-1,.,TRBJ2-3,many,CASSSTHYVWGDTQYF,TGCGCCAGCAGCTCGACTCATTACGTGTGGGGGGATACGCAGTATTTT
TRBV6-1,TRBD1,TRBJ1-1,.,CASSSQGWGTEAFF,TGTGCCAGCAGCTCACAGGGGTGGGGCACTGAAGCTTTCTTT
TRBV2,TRBD2,TRBJ2-2,.,CASSERAPGLAGKGELFF,TGTGCCAGCAGTGAAAGAGCACCCGGACTAGCAGGGAAGGGGGAGCTGTTTTTT
TRBV11-1,TRBD2,TRBJ2-7,.,CASSLAPGTSGIGSEQYF,TGTGCCAGCAGCTTAGCGCCCGGGACTAGCGGGATCGGGAGCGAGCAGTACTTC
TRBV5-1,.,TRBJ2-7,many,CASSGTAASYEQYF,TGCGCCAGCAGCGGTACCGCGGCCTCCTACGAGCAGTACTTC
TRBV6-1,TRBD2,TRBJ2-1,few,CASSGAGGKLNEQFF,TGTGCCAGCAGTGGAGCGGGAGGGAAGCTCAATGAGCAGTTCTTC
TRBV7-2,.,TRBJ2-3,many,CASSSGRGGTDTQYF,TGTGCCAGCAGCTCAGGACGAGGGGGCACAGATACGCAGTATTTT
TRBV10-3,TRBD2,TRBJ2-2,.,CASRTSGLTGELFF,TGTGCCAGCAGGACTAGCGGACTCACCGGGGAGCTGTTTTTT
TRBV3-1,TRBD2,TRBJ2-5,many,CASSHTTRGEGGQTQYF,TGTGCCAGCAGCCATACCACTCGGGGGGAGGGCGGGCAGACCCAGTACTTC
TRBV3-1,TRBD1,TRBJ2-1,many,CASSQDRDRVGNEQFF,TGTGCCAGCAGCCAAGATCGGGACAGGGTAGGGAATGAGCAGTTCTTC
TRBV7-2,TRBD1,TRBJ1-1,many,CASSYYPGGTEAFF,TGTGCCAGCAGCTACTACCCAGGGGGAACTGAAGCTTTCTTT
TRBV10-3,TRBD2,TRBJ2-5,.,CAISGGGIQTQYF,TGTGCCATCAGTGGGGGAGGGATCCAGACCCAGTACTTC
TRBV6-1,TRBD2,TRBJ2-1,few,CASTPRTQKGLLAGGLNEQFF,TGTGCCAGCACCCCGCGGACCCAAAAGGGTTTACTAGCGGGAGGGCTCAATGAGCAGTTCTTC
TRBV6-2/TRBV6-3,TRBD2,TRBJ2-3,.,CASSSTGGPDTQYF,TGTGCCAGCTCCTCCACGGGAGGGCCAGATACGCAGTATTTT
TRBV5-1,TRBD2,TRBJ2-3,many,CASSYPPGLAGDADTQYF,TGCGCCAGCAGCTACCCCCCTGGACTAGCGGGAGACGCAGATACGCAGTATTTT
TRBV20-1,.,TRBJ2-7,.,CSARGYGSSYEQYF,TGCAGTGCTAGGGGTTATGGGAGCTCCTACGAGCAGTACTTC
TRBV6-2/TRBV6-3,TRBD2,TRBJ2-7,many,CASSSGLASYEQYF,TGTGCCAGCAGTTCGGGACTAGCGAGCTACGAGCAGTACTTC
TRBV29-1,.,TRBJ2-5,.,CSVDRARGQETQYF,TGCAGCGTTGACCGGGCCCGAGGCCAAGAGACCCAGTACTTC
TRBV12-3/TRBV12-4,.,TRBJ1-1,many,CASRAGVGTEAFF,TGTGCCAGCAGGGCGGGGGTAGGCACTGAAGCTTTCTTT
TRBV5-1,.,TRBJ2-7,.,CASSVGHGRGSYEQYF,TGCGCCAGCAGCGTAGGCCACGGCAGGGGTTCCTACGAGCAGTACTTC
TRBV11-2,.,TRBJ2-7,many,CASSAPWGSSYEQYF,TGTGCCAGCAGCGCCCCGTGGGGGAGCTCCTACGAGCAGTACTTC
TRBV28,TRBD2,TRBJ2-1,few,CASRNTVSGRENNEQFF,TGTGCCAGCAGAAACACGGTGAGCGGGAGAGAGAACAATGAGCAGTTCTTC
TRBV28,.,TRBJ2-4,few,CASRPRGLAKNIQYF,TGTGCCAGCAGACCCCGAGGCCTGGCCAAAAACATTCAGTACTTC
TRBV2,TRBD1,TRBJ1-1,few,CASSADRRPTEAFF,TGTGCCAGCAGTGCGGACAGGAGGCCCACTGAAGCTTTCTTT
TRBV7-2,.,TRBJ2-1,many,CASSPTYQRNYNEQFF,TGTGCCAGCAGCCCCACTTACCAGCGGAACTACAATGAGCAGTTCTTC